A selection of T cell receptor beta chains follows, all from one sample in a study of OX40 agonist ivuxolimab in advanced cancers. Produced via immunoSEQ multiplex PCR; TCRdb's table is partial and in-frame only. In the table there are roughly 56,000 clones, roughly 84% of which are singletons. The sequenced sample was CD4+ or CD8+ T cells sorted from blood, obtained in a trial of the OX40 agonist ivuxolimab. The source is an adult with an advanced solid tumor such as melanoma, head and neck, liver or kidney cancer. Each CDR3 is given with its conserved first and last residue. A D gene is named only where the DNA matches it firmly. Clone sizes are given selectively: once, few, many, or a class where the clone is expanded.

J	V	D	size	CDR3	DNA
TRBJ2-7	TRBV10-3	TRBD1	NA	CAITERTGSGHEQYF	TGTGCCATCACCGAGAGGACAGGGTCAGGTCACGAGCAGTACTTC
TRBJ2-3	TRBV11-2	NA	NA	CASSLGLVRDTQYF	TGTGCCAGCAGCTTAGGACTAGTACGAGATACGCAGTATTTT
TRBJ2-1	TRBV19	TRBD1	NA	CASQGGLSSYNEQFF	TGTGCCAGCCAAGGGGGCCTTAGCTCCTACAATGAGCAGTTCTTC
TRBJ2-7	TRBV7-8	NA	NA	CASSTRVEQYF	TGTGCCAGCAGCACCAGAGTCGAGCAGTACTTC
TRBJ2-5	TRBV14	NA	NA	CASSARGGQETQYF	TGTGCCAGCAGCGCCAGGGGGGGCCAAGAGACCCAGTACTTC
TRBJ2-7	TRBV11-1	NA	few	CASSWDNSYEQYF	TGTGCCAGCAGCTGGGACAACTCCTACGAGCAGTACTTC
TRBJ2-3	TRBV29-1	NA	once	CSVEAFEGDSTDTQYF	TGCAGCGTTGAAGCCTTTGAAGGGGACTCAACAGATACGCAGTATTTT
TRBJ1-4	TRBV19	NA	NA	CASSIRGQGLSTNEKLFF	TGTGCCAGTAGTATACGGGGGCAGGGGCTGTCGACTAATGAAAAACTGTTTTTT
TRBJ2-7	TRBV19	TRBD2	NA	CASSWRERSHEQYF	TGTGCCAGTAGTTGGCGGGAGAGGTCCCACGAGCAGTACTTC
TRBJ1-5	TRBV28	TRBD1	NA	CASSSGGYEVAQHF	TGTGCCAGCAGTTCAGGGGGATACGAAGTGGCCCAGCATTTT
TRBJ2-7	TRBV6-6	NA	NA	CASSIQGGKSYEQYF	TGTGCCAGCAGTATACAGGGTGGAAAATCCTACGAGCAGTACTTC
TRBJ1-5	TRBV7-8	NA	once	CASSLDGRPNQPQHF	TGTGCCAGCAGCTTAGACGGGAGGCCAAATCAGCCCCAGCATTTT
TRBJ2-1	TRBV27	NA	NA	CASSLTTYNEQFF	TGTGCCAGCAGCTTGACGACCTACAATGAGCAGTTCTTC
TRBJ2-3	TRBV6-5	TRBD1	NA	CASSQQGVTDTQYF	TGTGCCAGCAGTCAGCAGGGGGTCACAGATACGCAGTATTTT
TRBJ2-3	TRBV9	TRBD2	NA	CASGGRETDTQYF	TGTGCCAGCGGCGGGAGGGAGACAGATACGCAGTATTTT
TRBJ2-2	TRBV7-6	NA	NA	CASSLVSFSGNTGELFF	TGTGCCAGCAGCTTAGTATCCTTCAGTGGGAACACCGGGGAGCTGTTTTTT
TRBJ2-3	TRBV11-2	NA	NA	CASSPSSTDTQYF	TGTGCCAGCAGCCCCTCGAGCACAGATACGCAGTATTTT
TRBJ1-6	TRBV10-2	NA	NA	CASSESVGSSYNSPLHF	TGCGCCAGCAGTGAGTCAGTAGGCAGCTCCTATAATTCACCCCTCCACTTT
TRBJ2-7	TRBV4-3	NA	NA	CASRAPDRFSYEQYF	TGCGCCAGCAGGGCTCCGGACAGATTCTCCTACGAGCAGTACTTC
TRBJ2-1	TRBV18	TRBD1	NA	CASSSTLLWRTGGSHNEQFF	TGTGCCAGCTCGTCCACGCTTTTGTGGCGGACAGGGGGCTCCCACAATGAGCAGTTCTTC
TRBJ2-7	TRBV6-5	TRBD2	NA	CASRQLAGGAYEQYF	TGTGCCAGCAGACAACTAGCGGGAGGAGCCTACGAGCAGTACTTC
TRBJ1-3	TRBV5-5	NA	NA	CASSSAGVAGNTIYF	TGTGCCAGCAGCTCCGCAGGGGTTGCTGGAAACACCATATATTTT
TRBJ2-2	TRBV5-4	NA	NA	CASSLSWRGTGELFF	TGTGCCAGCAGCCTTTCGTGGCGGGGAACCGGGGAGCTGTTTTTT
TRBJ1-3	TRBV18	NA	NA	CASSPSQGKSGNTIYF	TGTGCCAGCTCACCAAGTCAAGGGAAATCGGGAAACACCATATATTTT
TRBJ2-7	TRBV7-9	NA	NA	CASSPSGSWGDHEQYF	TGTGCCAGCAGCCCCTCGGGGAGTTGGGGGGACCACGAGCAGTACTTC
TRBJ2-1	TRBV10-2	TRBD2	NA	CASGTSGRDEQFF	TGCGCCAGCGGGACTAGCGGAAGGGATGAGCAGTTCTTC
TRBJ2-2	TRBV28	NA	NA	CASGVQAGELFF	TGTGCCAGTGGAGTTCAGGCCGGGGAGCTGTTTTTT
TRBJ2-7	TRBV21-1	NA	once	CASYSSKATAGRTYEQYF	TGTGCCAGCTACAGTTCCAAAGCGACAGCGGGGCGGACCTACGAGCAGTACTTC
TRBJ2-2	TRBV6-6	TRBD2	once	CASSWSGRAGELFF	TGTGCCAGCAGTTGGAGCGGGAGGGCCGGGGAGCTGTTTTTT